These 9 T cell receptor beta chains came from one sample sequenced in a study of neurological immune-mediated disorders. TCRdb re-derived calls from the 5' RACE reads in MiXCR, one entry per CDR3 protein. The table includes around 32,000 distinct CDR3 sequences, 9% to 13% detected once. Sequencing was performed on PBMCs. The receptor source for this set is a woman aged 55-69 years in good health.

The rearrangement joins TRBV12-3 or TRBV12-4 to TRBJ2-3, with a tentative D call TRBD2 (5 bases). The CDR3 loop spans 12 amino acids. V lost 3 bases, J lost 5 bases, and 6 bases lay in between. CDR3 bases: TGTGCCAGCAGTTTCGAGGGAGATACGCAGTATTTT. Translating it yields CASSFEGDTQYF.

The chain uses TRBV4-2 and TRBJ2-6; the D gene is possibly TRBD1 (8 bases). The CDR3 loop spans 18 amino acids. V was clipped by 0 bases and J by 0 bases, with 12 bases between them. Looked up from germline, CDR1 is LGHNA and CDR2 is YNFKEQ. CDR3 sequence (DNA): TGTGCCAGCAGCCAAGATAACAGGGGGGGCTCTGGGGCCAACGTCCTGACTTTC. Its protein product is CASSQDNRGGSGANVLTF.

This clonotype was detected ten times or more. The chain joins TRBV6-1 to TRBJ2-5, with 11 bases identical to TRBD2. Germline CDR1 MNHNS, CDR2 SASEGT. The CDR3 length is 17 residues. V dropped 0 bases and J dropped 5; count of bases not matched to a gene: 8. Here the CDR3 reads CASSEAASGGSKETQYF. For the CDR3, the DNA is TGTGCCAGCAGTGAAGCGGCTAGCGGGGGGAGTAAGGAGACCCAGTACTTC.

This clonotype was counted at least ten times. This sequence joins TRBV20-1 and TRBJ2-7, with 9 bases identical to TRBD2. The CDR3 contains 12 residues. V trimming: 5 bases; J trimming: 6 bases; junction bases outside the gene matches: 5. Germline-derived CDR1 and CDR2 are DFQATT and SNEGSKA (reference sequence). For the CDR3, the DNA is TGCAGTGCTGCGGGGGGGCCGCGCGAGCAGTACTTC. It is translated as CSAAGGPREQYF.

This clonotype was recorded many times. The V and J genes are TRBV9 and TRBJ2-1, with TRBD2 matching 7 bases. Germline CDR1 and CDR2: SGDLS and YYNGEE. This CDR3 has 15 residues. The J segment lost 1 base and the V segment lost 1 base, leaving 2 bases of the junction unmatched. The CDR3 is CASSVTGLSYNEQFF. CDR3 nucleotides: TGTGCCAGCAGCGTAACGGGACTATCCTACAATGAGCAGTTCTTC.

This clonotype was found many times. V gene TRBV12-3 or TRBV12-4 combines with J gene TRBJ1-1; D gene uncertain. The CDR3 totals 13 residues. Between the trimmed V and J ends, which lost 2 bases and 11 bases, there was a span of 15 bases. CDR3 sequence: CASSLPSPGGAFF. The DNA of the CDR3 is TGTGCCAGCAGTTTACCCAGCCCGGGCGGGGCTTTCTTT.

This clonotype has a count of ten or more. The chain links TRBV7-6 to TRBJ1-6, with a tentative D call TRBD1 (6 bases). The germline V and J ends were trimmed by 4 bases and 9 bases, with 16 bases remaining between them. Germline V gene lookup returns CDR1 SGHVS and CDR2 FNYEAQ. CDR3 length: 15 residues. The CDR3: CASSSPQGISSPLHF. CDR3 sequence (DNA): TGTGCCAGCAGCTCCCCCCAGGGGATTAGTTCACCCCTCCACTTT. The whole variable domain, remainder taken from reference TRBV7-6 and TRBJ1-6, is GAGVSQSPRYKVTKRGQDVALRCDPISGHVSLYWYRQALGQGPEFLTYFNYEAQQDKSGLPNDRFSAERPEGSISTLTIQRTEQRDSAMYRCASSSPQGISSPLHFGNGTRLTVT.

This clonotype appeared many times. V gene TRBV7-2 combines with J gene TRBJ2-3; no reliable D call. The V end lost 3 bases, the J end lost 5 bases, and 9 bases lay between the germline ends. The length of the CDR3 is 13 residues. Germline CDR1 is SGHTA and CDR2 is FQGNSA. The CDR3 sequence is CASSFDRLDTQYF. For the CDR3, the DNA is TGTGCCAGCAGCTTCGACCGACTAGATACGCAGTATTTT.

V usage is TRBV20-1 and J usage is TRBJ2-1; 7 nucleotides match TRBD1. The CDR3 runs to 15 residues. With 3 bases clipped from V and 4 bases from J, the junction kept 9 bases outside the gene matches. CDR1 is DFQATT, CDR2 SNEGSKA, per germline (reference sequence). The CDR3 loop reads CSASRTGTVYNEQFF. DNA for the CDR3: TGCAGTGCTAGCAGAACCGGGACAGTGTACAATGAGCAGTTCTTC.